Below are 18 T cell receptor beta chains sequenced from a single sample in a study of blood T cells in healthy people across ages. Primed by a sample-barcoded 5' primer and a J-beta primer mix, a second PCR proceeded for 7 to 11 cycles. TCRdb analysed the 5' RACE reads with MiXCR anew, one entry per CDR3 protein. The sample yields 800,000 or so distinct CDR3 sequences, more than 20% seen once. This same sample was also part of a study on T cells of mothers and their children.

Material for sequencing was blood. The receptors shown here come from a boy younger than 18 in good health.

This clonotype was recorded many times. V and J are TRBV9 and TRBJ1-2, with no clear D. The CDR3 contains 12 residues. The germline V gene has CDR1 SGDLS and CDR2 YYNGEE. The V gene lost 6 bases and the J gene lost 2 bases, with 8 bases spanning the gap. CDR3 sequence reads: CASTGTNYGYTF. The CDR3 coding sequence is TGTGCCAGCACAGGCACCAACTATGGCTACACCTTC.

The rearrangement links TRBV20-1 to TRBJ2-1, with 12 nucleotides matching TRBD2. Germline lookup yields CDR1 DFQATT and CDR2 SNEGSKA (reference sequence). There are 16 residues in the CDR3. With V trimmed by 2 bases and J by 4 bases, 6 bases remained unmatched. The CDR3 region is CSARPLLAGGYNEQFF. In DNA, the CDR3 is TGCAGTGCTAGACCCCTACTAGCGGGAGGTTACAATGAGCAGTTCTTC.

This clonotype was seen more than once but under ten times. The chain links TRBV5-1 to TRBJ2-5, with a tentative D call TRBD1 (6 bases). The J call could be wrong; TRBJ2-1 is a better fit for the DNA end. This CDR3 comprises 13 residues. The germline CDR1 and CDR2 sequences are SGHRS and YFSETQ. DNA for the CDR3: TGCGCCAGCAGCTTGGGGGACAATAATGAGCAGTTCTTC. As protein: CASSLGDNNEQFF.

The chain combines TRBV12-3 or TRBV12-4 with TRBJ2-5; 12 nucleotides match TRBD2. The J call is in doubt because the DNA end fits TRBJ2-7 better. This CDR3 is 16 amino acids long. The CDR3 DNA sequence: TGTGCCAGCAGTTTACGTCTAGCGGGAGGGCCGAACGAGCAGTACTTC. It codes for CASSLRLAGGPNEQYF.

The chain combines TRBV7-2 with TRBJ1-2; 12 nucleotides agree with TRBD1. CDR1 is SGHTA, CDR2 FQGNSA, per germline. V shed 5 bases and J 7 bases; nucleotides not matched to a gene: 14. CDR3 length: 17 amino acids. The CDR3 loop is CASSPRGTGGGGCGYTF. DNA for the CDR3: TGTGCCAGCAGCCCTCGCGGGACAGGGGGCGGAGGCTGTGGCTACACCTTC.

This clonotype has a handful of counts. The genes are TRBV12-3 or TRBV12-4 and TRBJ2-1, with D hard to call. This CDR3 contains 10 residues. V lost 3 bases and J 9 bases, leaving 3 bases between the germline ends. CDR3 DNA: TGTGCCAGCAGTTTGGCTGAGCAGTTCTTC. Translating it yields CASSLAEQFF.

This clonotype occurred a few times. The rearrangement uses TRBV18 and TRBJ2-7, with 7 bases aligning to TRBD1. After removal of 1 base from V and 0 bases from J, the junction contained 3 bases not matched to a gene. Per germline, CDR1 KGHSH and CDR2 LQKENI. CDR3 size: 15 residues. In DNA, the CDR3 is TGTGCCAGCTCACCACAAGGACAGGCCTCCTACGAGCAGTACTTC. This gives the protein CASSPQGQASYEQYF.

The chain joins TRBV7-2 to TRBJ2-1; weak D call: TRBD1 (6 bases). V lost 1 base, J lost 9 bases, and 10 bases lay in between. Germline CDR1 is SGHTA and CDR2 is FQGNSA. The length of the CDR3 is 13 residues. CDR3 in DNA: TGTGCCAGCAGCTTAGTCAGGGGCACTGAGCAGTTCTTC. Amino acids: CASSLVRGTEQFF.

The sample holds a few counts of this clonotype. The gene calls are TRBV6-4 and TRBJ2-3; TRBD2 agrees at 7 bases. Per the germline V gene, CDR1 is MRHNA and CDR2 is SNTAGT. The V and J ends lost 6 bases and 4 bases, in that order; junction bases with no gene match: 10. There are 15 residues in the CDR3. For the CDR3, the DNA is TGTGCCAGCAGAGAAGGGCCGGGGGGATCAGATACGCAGTATTTT. Protein: CASREGPGGSDTQYF.

The sample holds a few counts of this clonotype. The chain joins TRBV25-1 to TRBJ1-1, with 8 nucleotides matching TRBD1. The CDR3 covers 13 residues. The V gene's germline CDR1 is MGHDK and CDR2 SYGVNS. V trimming: 4 bases; J trimming: 11 bases; junction bases outside the gene matches: 9. CDR3 DNA: TGTGCCAGCAGTGGGCAGGGGGCGATGGAGGCTTTCTTT. This gives the protein CASSGQGAMEAFF.

The genes are TRBV19 and TRBJ2-5; 7 bases agree with TRBD1. The J call could be wrong; TRBJ2-1 is a better fit for the DNA end. CDR1 and CDR2 (germline): LNHDA, SQIVND (reference sequence). The CDR3 runs to 13 residues. CDR3 loop: CASRQGQGNEQFF. The CDR3 DNA reads as TGTGCCAGTAGACAGGGGCAAGGCAATGAGCAGTTCTTC.

This clonotype was detected a few times. The chain recombines TRBV7-3 with TRBJ2-3; 10 nucleotides agree with TRBD1. V shed 9 bases, J shed 5 bases, and the junction held 8 bases outside the gene matches. This CDR3 region has 14 residues. The V gene's germline CDR1 is SGHTA and CDR2 FQGTGA. The CDR3 protein is CASSQTGGLDTQYF. The CDR3 DNA sequence: TGTGCCAGTAGCCAGACAGGGGGCTTAGATACGCAGTATTTT.

This chain uses TRBV29-1 with TRBJ2-7; D is undetermined. The CDR3 consists of 11 residues. Germline V lookup: CDR1 SQVTM, CDR2 ANQGSEA. The V gene lost 4 bases and the J gene lost 5 bases, with 9 bases spanning the gap. The CDR3 DNA follows: TGCAGCGTTGTAAGTTTCCACGAGCAGTACTTC. It yields the protein CSVVSFHEQYF.

V and J are TRBV6-2 or TRBV6-3 and TRBJ1-1, with D unresolved. The CDR3 runs 13 residues. Trimming cost V 3 bases and J 1 base, with 6 bases left between them. Germline values: CDR1 MNHEY, CDR2 SVGEGT. For the CDR3, the DNA is TGTGCCAGCAGTTATTTCACGAACACTGAAGCTTTCTTT. Protein: CASSYFTNTEAFF.

This clonotype has more than one count but fewer than ten. The V gene is TRBV9, the J gene TRBJ2-2; D is uncertain. The length of the CDR3 is 13 residues. Germline V gene data show CDR1 as SGDLS and CDR2 as YYNGEE. The germline V and J ends were trimmed by 4 bases and 4 bases, with 8 bases remaining between them. CDR3 coding DNA: TGTGCCAGCAGCTGGTTTCTCACCGGGGAGCTGTTTTTT. Its translation is CASSWFLTGELFF.

This chain uses TRBV28 with TRBJ2-7, with D maybe TRBD2 (7 bases). CDR3 length equals 15 residues. Trimming shortened V by 5 bases and J by 0 bases, and 14 bases separated the two germline ends. Germline assignment: CDR1 MDHEN and CDR2 SYDVKM. The CDR3 coding sequence is TGTGCCAGCAGTGGACGCGGGGGCCCCTCCTACGAGCAGTACTTC. Protein: CASSGRGGPSYEQYF.

The rearrangement uses TRBV7-2 and TRBJ2-2, with unresolved D. Trimming shortened V by 5 bases and J by 6 bases, and 13 bases separated the two germline ends. Germline values: CDR1 SGHTA, CDR2 FQGNSA. The length of the CDR3 is 14 residues. The CDR3 loop reads CASSASVSPGELFF. The CDR3 nucleotides are TGTGCCAGCAGCGCGTCGGTCAGTCCCGGGGAGCTGTTTTTT.

The V and J genes are TRBV4-2 and TRBJ2-1; 10 nucleotides match TRBD2. V trimming: 6 bases; J trimming: 4 bases; junction bases outside the gene matches: 6. CDR3 length equals 15 residues. Germline assignment: CDR1 LGHNA and CDR2 YNFKEQ. The CDR3 region has the DNA TGTGCCAGCAGGTCGACTAGCGGGCGGTACAATGAGCAGTTCTTC. Protein: CASRSTSGRYNEQFF.